These 20 T cell receptor beta chains were all obtained from the same sample, sequenced in a study of cytomegalovirus exposure and HLA in healthy donors. The PCR contained 60 Vbeta and 13 Jbeta primers. Data came from immunoSEQ multiplex PCR; TCRdb stores just in-frame clones and leaves some out. The profile shows 180,000 or so clones, around 81% of them singletons. The sample comprised PBMCs. The receptors here all came from a woman in her 30s in good health and CMV-seropositive.

The rearrangement joins TRBV5-1 to TRBJ2-1; TRBD2 matches 12 bases. J was trimmed by 8 bases and V by 3 bases; bases with no gene match: 9. Per germline, CDR1 SGHRS and CDR2 YFSETQ. This CDR3 is built from 16 residues. CDR3 nucleotide sequence: TGCGCCAGCAGCTCCTCTAGCGGGAGGGCCGAAGATGAGCAGTTCTTC. Translated, it gives CASSSSSGRAEDEQFF.

Written as DNA, the CDR3 is TGCAGCGCCCCGAAAGGGACAGACAATGAGCAGTTCTTC. It yields the protein CSAPKGTDNEQFF. The rearrangement links TRBV29-1 to TRBJ2-1; 7 bases are a match to TRBD1. Germline V gene sequence: CDR1 SQVTM, CDR2 ANQGSEA. With 7 bases clipped from V and 5 bases from J, the junction kept 8 bases outside the gene matches. This CDR3 is 13 amino acids long.

The chain is built from TRBV19 and TRBJ2-1; 12 bases are shared with TRBD2. V shed 2 bases and J 7 bases; nucleotides not matched to a gene: 6. Germline CDR1 reads LNHDA; CDR2 reads SQIVND (reference sequence). This CDR3 is 16 amino acids long. DNA of the CDR3: TGTGCCAGTAGTATACTAGCGGGAGGGCCAGGAAATGAGCAGTTCTTC. This encodes CASSILAGGPGNEQFF.

The chain is built from TRBV6-5 and TRBJ1-1; D remains unclear. Germline values: CDR1 MNHEY, CDR2 SVGAGI. V was shortened by 4 bases and J by 1 base, with 7 bases between the two germline ends. This CDR3 region has 13 residues. The CDR3 nucleotides are TGTGCCAGCAGTTCGCGACAGAACACTGAAGCTTTCTTT. Its protein product is CASSSRQNTEAFF.

CDR3 nucleotides: TGTGCCAGCAGCTTACGGGATAGGACTAATGAAAAACTGTTTTTT. Protein product: CASSLRDRTNEKLFF. The chain is built from TRBV7-6 and TRBJ1-4; D ambiguous. The CDR3 loop spans 15 amino acids. V lost 2 bases, J lost 2 bases, and 9 bases lay in between. CDR1 and CDR2 (germline): SGHVS, FNYEAQ.

The genes are TRBV4-1 and TRBJ1-2; 7 bases agree with TRBD1. The CDR3 has 14 amino acids. V lost 0 bases and J lost 12; bases outside the gene matches: 10. CDR1 and CDR2 from the germline V gene are MGHRA and YSYEKL. The CDR3 is CASSQDNLEQGNTF. CDR3 DNA: TGCGCCAGCAGCCAAGATAATTTAGAACAGGGGAACACCTTC.

This rearrangement joins TRBV5-5 to TRBJ1-4; 8 bases fit TRBD1. The J segment lost 7 bases and the V segment lost 0 bases, leaving 5 bases of the junction unmatched. CDR3 size: 15 residues. Germline-derived CDR1 and CDR2 are SGHKS and YYEKEE (reference sequence). Written as DNA, the CDR3 is TGTGCCAGCAGCTTGGCCGGGACAGGAGGTGAAAAACTGTTTTTT. Translating it yields CASSLAGTGGEKLFF.

This clone was seen more than once but under ten times. This rearrangement joins TRBV7-9 to TRBJ2-4, with D unclear. The CDR3 is 13 residues long. Germline lookup yields CDR1 SEHNR and CDR2 FQNEAQ (reference sequence). Trimming removed 0 bases from V and 6 bases from J, with 6 bases in between. The CDR3 region is CASSLASANIQYF. In DNA form, the CDR3 reads TGTGCCAGCAGCTTAGCGAGCGCAAACATTCAGTACTTC. The whole variable domain, remainder taken from reference TRBV7-9 and TRBJ2-4, is DTGVSQNPRHKITKRGQNVTFRCDPISEHNRLYWYRQTLGQGPEFLTYFQNEAQLEKSRLLSDRFSAERPKGSFSTLEIQRTEQGDSAMYLCASSLASANIQYFGAGTRLSVL.

The chain carries TRBV5-1 and TRBJ2-5; 10 positions agree with TRBD1. The CDR3 loop spans 14 amino acids. Germline CDR1 SGHRS, CDR2 YFSETQ. Trimming removed 3 bases from V and 3 bases from J; junction bases left unmatched: 2. The CDR3 DNA is TGCGCCAGCAGCTCGGGGACAGGGGAAGAGACCCAGTACTTC. Residues: CASSSGTGEETQYF.

The rearrangement joins TRBV7-9 to TRBJ1-1; possible D gene TRBD1, 6 bases. The CDR3 totals 15 residues. Germline V gives CDR1 SEHNR, CDR2 FQNEAQ (reference sequence). Trimming cost V 3 bases and J 1 base, with 12 bases left between them. The CDR3: CASSLPGHSNTEAFF. CDR3 DNA: TGTGCCAGCAGCTTGCCGGGACATTCGAACACTGAAGCTTTCTTT.

This chain connects TRBV19 to TRBJ2-1; 12 nucleotides agree with TRBD2. The length of the CDR3 is 17 residues. Looked up from germline, CDR1 is LNHDA and CDR2 is SQIVND (reference sequence). Trimming took 1 base from V and 1 from J; bases not matched to a gene: 2. This CDR3 reads CASSIVLAGGSYNEQFF. The CDR3 region has the DNA TGTGCCAGTAGTATAGTTCTAGCGGGAGGGTCCTACAATGAGCAGTTCTTC.

This clone was detected only once. This rearrangement joins TRBV7-2 to TRBJ2-5, with D perhaps TRBD1 (6 bases). V lost 5 bases, J lost 4 bases, and 14 bases lay in between. The germline gives CDR1 SGHTA, CDR2 FQGNSA. There are 14 residues in the CDR3. The CDR3 nucleotides read TGTGCCAGCAGCCTGACAGGATCGGGAGAGACCCAGTACTTC. It encodes CASSLTGSGETQYF. Full variable domain (rest looked up from reference TRBV7-2 and TRBJ2-5): GAGVSQSPSNKVTEKGKDVELRCDPISGHTALYWYRQSLGQGLEFLIYFQGNSAPDKSGLPSDRFSAERTGGSVSTLTIQRTQQEDSAVYLCASSLTGSGETQYFGPGTRLLVL.

This chain links TRBV5-8 with TRBJ2-7; D not certain. Germline loops: CDR1 SGHTS, CDR2 YDEGEE. The CDR3 length is 16 residues. Deletions cut 5 bases from V and 0 bases from J, with 18 bases between. CDR3 sequence reads: CASSLILTPSSYEQYF. In nucleotides, the CDR3 is TGTGCCAGCAGTCTCATTCTCACCCCGAGCTCCTACGAGCAGTACTTC.

This chain's CDR3 is CASSSLNSPLHF. CDR3 DNA: TGTGCCAGCAGCTCCCTCAATTCACCCCTCCACTTT. The chain employs TRBV5-6 and TRBJ1-6; D remains unclear. Between the trimmed V and J ends, which lost 3 bases and 7 bases, there was a span of 5 bases. This CDR3 region has 12 residues. The germline gives CDR1 SGHDT, CDR2 YYEEEE. Looking up the rest from reference TRBV5-6 and TRBJ1-6 gives the full variable domain: DAGVTQSPTHLIKTRGQQVTLRCSPKSGHDTVSWYQQALGQGPQFIFQYYEEEERQRGNFPDRFSGHQFPNYSSELNVNALLLGDSALYLCASSSLNSPLHFGNGTRLTVT.

V and J are TRBV4-1 and TRBJ2-4, with TRBD2 identical over 7 bases. J lost 7 bases, V lost 0 bases, and 6 bases had no gene match. The length of the CDR3 is 15 residues. CDR1 MGHRA and CDR2 YSYEKL come from the germline V gene. In DNA, the CDR3 is TGCGCCAGCAGCCAAGATCCGGGGGGACGGAACATTCAGTACTTC. Translating gives CASSQDPGGRNIQYF.

The genes are TRBV29-1 and TRBJ2-3; TRBD2 is a possible D gene (6 bases). This CDR3 is 14 amino acids long. Trimming cost V 6 bases and J 0 bases, with 13 bases left between them. Germline values: CDR1 SQVTM, CDR2 ANQGSEA. The CDR3 DNA follows: TGCAGCGTGGTAGCGGTGGCTAGCACAGATACGCAGTATTTT. Its protein is CSVVAVASTDTQYF.

The chain has TRBV28 and TRBJ1-5; D is unresolved. Germline V gene sequence: CDR1 MDHEN, CDR2 SYDVKM. V lost 5 bases, J lost 4 bases, and 24 bases lay in between. The CDR3 totals 18 residues. The CDR3 DNA is TGTGCCAGCAGTATCCCTCCCAGGACGGGAAGATTTAATCAGCCCCAGCATTTT. It encodes CASSIPPRTGRFNQPQHF.

This sequence joins TRBV28 and TRBJ1-1; the D is unclear. Trimming stripped 2 bases from V and 1 base from J, with 8 bases between. Germline V gives CDR1 MDHEN, CDR2 SYDVKM. The CDR3 sequence is 14 residues long. CDR3 DNA sequence: TGTGCCAGCAGTTTAGCAGGCTCGAACACTGAAGCTTTCTTT. Its translation is CASSLAGSNTEAFF.

The genes are TRBV11-2 and TRBJ1-2; the D is unclear. The CDR3 has 12 residues. Germline V gene lookup returns CDR1 SGHAT and CDR2 FQNNGV. V was shortened by 5 bases and J by 4 bases, with 8 bases between the two germline ends. CDR3 residues: CASSPEGYGYTF. The CDR3 coding sequence is TGTGCCAGCAGCCCTGAGGGCTATGGCTACACCTTC.

The chain carries TRBV11-3 and TRBJ2-7, with TRBD2 matching 10 bases. The CDR3 runs to 18 residues. Trimming removed 2 bases from V and 0 bases from J; junction bases left unmatched: 10. Germline CDR1 SGHNT, CDR2 YENEEA. CDR3 bases: TGTGCCAGCAGCTTAAAGGGCCCAGCGGGAGGGCTCTCCTACGAGCAGTACTTC. Its protein product is CASSLKGPAGGLSYEQYF. The full variable domain, in which reference TRBV11-3 and TRBJ2-7 provide the parts outside the CDR3, is EAGVVQSPRYKIIEKKQPVAFWCNPISGHNTLYWYLQNLGQGPELLIRYENEEAVDDSQLPKDRFSAERLKGVDSTLKIQPAELGDSAVYLCASSLKGPAGGLSYEQYFGPGTRLTVT.